The rows below give T cell receptor beta chains drawn from one sample of a study of T-cell memory formation after mild COVID-19. TCRdb passed the 5' RACE reads through MiXCR, listing each CDR3 protein once. Of tens of thousands of distinct CDR3 sequences listed, approximately 15% are singletons. The sample comprised PBMCs or a T cell subset sorted from them (not recorded which). The receptors come from a man aged 18 to 30 who had mild COVID-19 (a few samples of this study predate the infection). Cell type and time point are not known. Both conserved end residues are part of each CDR3. The D gene is left open where the match is weak. Clone size is stated in some rows and not others, as once, few, many or a class when expanded.

CDR3 length	clone size	V gene	D gene	J gene	CDR3 protein	CDR3 DNA
14	.	TRBV6-2/TRBV6-3	.	TRBJ2-2	CASTIQYWAGELFF	TGTGCCAGCACCATACAGTACTGGGCCGGGGAGCTGTTTTTT
13	.	TRBV7-9	.	TRBJ1-2	CASSLGGQNGYTF	TGTGCCAGCAGCTTAGGGGGGCAGAATGGCTACACCTTC
12	.	TRBV12-3/TRBV12-4	.	TRBJ2-5	CASEGFQETQYF	TGTGCCAGCGAGGGGTTCCAAGAGACCCAGTACTTC
12	few	TRBV6-5	.	TRBJ2-2	CASSYGAGELFF	TGTGCCAGCAGTTACGGGGCCGGGGAGCTGTTTTTT
14	few	TRBV4-1	.	TRBJ1-1	CASSQVTGNTEAFF	TGCGCCAGCAGCCAAGTCACGGGGAACACTGAAGCTTTCTTT
15	few	TRBV6-5	.	TRBJ2-7	CASSYSTDGSYEQYF	TGTGCCAGCAGTTACTCGACGGACGGTTCCTACGAGCAGTACTTC
14	many	TRBV7-6	.	TRBJ1-4	CASSSGAPNEKLFF	TGTGCCAGCAGCTCAGGGGCTCCTAATGAAAAACTGTTTTTT
15	few	TRBV19	.	TRBJ2-3	CASSTTERLTDTQYF	TGTGCCAGTAGTACCACCGAGCGGCTCACAGATACGCAGTATTTT
13	.	TRBV5-4	.	TRBJ1-2	CASSLEGKGGYTF	TGTGCCAGCAGCTTGGAAGGGAAGGGCGGCTACACCTTC
15	few	TRBV7-8	TRBD1	TRBJ1-1	CASSDRDRVNTEAFF	TGTGCCAGCAGCGACCGGGACAGGGTGAACACTGAAGCTTTCTTT
12	few	TRBV29-1	.	TRBJ2-5	CSVRVDQETQYF	TGCAGCGTCAGGGTTGACCAAGAGACCCAGTACTTC
14	few	TRBV27	.	TRBJ1-5	CASSPQYSNQPQHF	TGTGCCAGCAGTCCCCAGTATAGCAATCAGCCCCAGCATTTT
15	.	TRBV11-2	TRBD1	TRBJ2-3	CASSWGQGGIDTQYF	TGTGCCAGCAGCTGGGGACAGGGAGGAATTGATACGCAGTATTTT
16	few	TRBV15	TRBD2	TRBJ2-3	CATSPRLAGGTDTQYF	TGTGCCACCAGCCCTCGACTAGCGGGGGGCACAGATACGCAGTATTTT
14	.	TRBV12-3/TRBV12-4	TRBD1	TRBJ2-7	CASSFETGPYEQYF	TGTGCCAGCAGTTTTGAGACAGGGCCCTACGAGCAGTACTTC
14	few	TRBV7-9	TRBD1	TRBJ1-2	CASTTGGEVRGYTF	TGTGCCAGCACCACAGGGGGCGAAGTACGTGGCTACACCTTC
13	.	TRBV27	.	TRBJ1-5	CASSSDQNQPQHF	TGTGCCAGCAGTTCGGACCAGAATCAGCCCCAGCATTTT
15	few	TRBV12-3/TRBV12-4	TRBD1	TRBJ2-7	CASSSDRAVSYEQYF	TGTGCCAGCAGTTCGGACAGGGCGGTCTCCTACGAGCAGTACTTC
16	.	TRBV7-9	TRBD1	TRBJ1-6	CASRTRDRGQDSPLHF	TGTGCCAGCAGAACAAGGGACAGGGGGCAGGATTCACCCCTCCACTTT
16	.	TRBV20-1	.	TRBJ1-6	CSARATGYSFYSPLHF	TGCAGTGCTAGAGCTACAGGGTACAGTTTCTATTCACCCCTCCACTTT
15	.	TRBV27	.	TRBJ2-7	CASSIFGSSAREQYF	TGTGCCAGCAGTATCTTTGGGAGCTCGGCGAGGGAGCAGTACTTC
13	few	TRBV7-8	.	TRBJ1-1	CASSRTVNTEAFF	TGTGCCAGCAGCCGGACAGTGAACACTGAAGCTTTCTTT
12	.	TRBV6-2/TRBV6-3	.	TRBJ2-2	CASSYPTWELFF	TGTGCCAGCAGTTACCCCACGTGGGAGCTGTTTTTT
10	many	TRBV29-1	TRBD1	TRBJ1-1	CSVGDSPAFF	TGCAGCGTTGGGGACAGTCCCGCTTTCTTT
15	.	TRBV4-2	TRBD1	TRBJ1-1	CASSQSGTGVTEAFF	TGTGCCAGCAGCCAATCCGGGACAGGGGTCACTGAAGCTTTCTTT
11	few	TRBV7-9	.	TRBJ1-1	CASSVNTEAFF	TGTGCCAGCTCGGTGAACACTGAAGCTTTCTTT
14	few	TRBV27	.	TRBJ1-1	CASSFLGGNTEAFF	TGTGCCAGCAGTTTTCTAGGGGGGAACACTGAAGCTTTCTTT
12	.	TRBV29-1	.	TRBJ2-1	CSVSPGGYEQFF	TGCAGCGTTTCCCCCGGGGGCTATGAGCAGTTCTTC
15	.	TRBV20-1	.	TRBJ2-1	CSGTARNRFYNEQFF	TGCAGTGGCACAGCAAGAAATAGGTTCTACAATGAGCAGTTCTTC
13	few	TRBV6-2/TRBV6-3	.	TRBJ2-7	CASSSPSAYEQYF	TGTGCCAGCAGTTCGCCCAGCGCCTACGAGCAGTACTTC
12	few	TRBV2	.	TRBJ2-7	CASRVGTYEQYF	TGTGCCAGCAGGGTCGGAACCTACGAGCAGTACTTC
13	few	TRBV6-5	.	TRBJ2-3	CASGGFLTDTQYF	TGTGCCAGCGGGGGTTTCCTCACAGATACGCAGTATTTT
19	few	TRBV4-3	.	TRBJ1-2	CASSQFTLGDNPSQSGYTF	TGCGCCAGCAGCCAATTCACCCTCGGGGACAACCCCTCTCAGTCCGGCTACACCTTC
13	.	TRBV6-5	TRBD1	TRBJ1-2	CASSYSTGDGYTF	TGTGCCAGCAGTTACTCGACAGGGGATGGCTACACCTTC
15	few	TRBV12-3/TRBV12-4	TRBD1	TRBJ1-5	CASSLEGQGDQPQHF	TGTGCCAGCAGTTTAGAGGGACAGGGTGATCAGCCCCAGCATTTT
15	.	TRBV4-2	.	TRBJ2-1	CASSQALWGADEQFF	TGTGCCAGCAGCCAGGCCCTATGGGGGGCCGATGAGCAGTTCTTC
16	.	TRBV7-2	TRBD2	TRBJ2-3	CASSITPGLSTDTQYF	TGTGCCAGCAGCATAACCCCGGGACTAAGCACAGATACGCAGTATTTT
13	few	TRBV6-2/TRBV6-3	.	TRBJ2-3	CASSYGGTDTQYF	TGTGCCAGCAGTTACGGGGGCACAGATACGCAGTATTTT
12	.	TRBV7-2	.	TRBJ1-2	CASSVSLNGYTF	TGTGCCAGCTCGGTATCCCTAAATGGCTACACCTTC
12	.	TRBV28	TRBD1	TRBJ1-2	CASKDRVYGYTF	TGTGCCAGCAAGGACAGGGTCTATGGCTACACCTTC
15	many	TRBV7-8	TRBD2	TRBJ2-3	CASSHQRGGRETQYF	TGTGCCAGCAGCCATCAGCGGGGGGGGAGGGAGACGCAGTATTTT
15	few	TRBV4-1	.	TRBJ2-7	CASSQVVGFYNEQYF	TGCGCCAGCAGCCAAGTCGTCGGTTTTTACAACGAGCAGTACTTC
15	many	TRBV6-5	TRBD2	TRBJ2-7	CASSYSRGELYEQYF	TGTGCCAGCAGTTACTCGCGGGGGGAGCTCTACGAGCAGTACTTC
15	few	TRBV5-1	TRBD1	TRBJ2-3	CASSLEGQGSDTQYF	TGCGCCAGCAGCTTGGAAGGACAGGGGTCAGATACGCAGTATTTT
14	.	TRBV20-1	TRBD1	TRBJ2-3	CSSGTGLGTDTQYF	TGCAGTTCCGGGACAGGGTTGGGGACAGATACGCAGTATTTT
13	many	TRBV12-3/TRBV12-4	.	TRBJ1-1	CASSPVPGAEAFF	TGTGCCAGCAGCCCGGTTCCAGGGGCTGAAGCTTTCTTT
13	.	TRBV19	.	TRBJ2-1	CASSISGFNEQFF	TGTGCCAGTAGTATATCAGGGTTCAATGAGCAGTTCTTC